This T cell receptor beta chain was obtained from a study of CD8 T cells in Susac syndrome. This CDR3 contains 13 residues. The V gene lost 2 bases and the J gene lost 0 bases, with 5 bases spanning the gap. Germline V gene sequence: CDR1 LNHDA, CDR2 SQIVND (reference sequence). With random hexamers, roughly 0.5 to 1 ug RNA was reverse transcribed. TCRdb ran MiXCR on the immunoSEQ multiplex PCR reads and lists one entry per CDR3 protein. The table records about 160,000 distinct CDR3 sequences, approximately 93% of them present only once. This sequence joins TRBV19 and TRBJ2-7; D remains ambiguous. This TCR came from a human donor with multiple sclerosis. Sequencing was carried out using CD4+ T cells from PBMCs. The CDR3 sequence is CASSIRDSYEQYF. The CDR3, as DNA: TGTGCCAGTAGTATAAGGGACTCCTACGAGCAGTACTTC.